The clone carrying this T cell receptor (beta chain) has a count of ten or more. Its target is unknown. In TCRdb, the 5' RACE reads were re-called with MiXCR into one record per CDR3 protein. The table has 17,000 or so distinct CDR3 sequences, about 7% seen once. The record originates from a study of spatial heterogeneity in lung cancer. On the study more broadly: A consistent excess of beta-chain over alpha-chain sequences was detected.

CDR3 length: 15 residues. CDR1 is MNHNS, CDR2 SASEGT, per germline. V was pared by 3 bases and J by 0 bases, with 3 bases of the junction left unmatched. Study-wide results and limits: Mutation counts in tumors were tracked by counts of expanded intratumoral alpha and beta TCRs.

Time point specified: sample taken at primary tumor resection. A total of some 70 untreated early-stage non-small cell lung cancer patients served as donors. The input material, whole RNA from tumor, nontumor lung or frozen PBMC, was sequenced unsorted. The input for sequencing was lung tumor tissue, taken at surgery. The V call is TRBV6-1, the J call TRBJ2-3; 7 bases line up with TRBD2. The origin of this receptor is a female donor with early-stage non-small cell lung cancer. The CDR3 nucleotides are TGTGCCAGCAGTGATTGGGGAGGGAGCACAGATACGCAGTATTTT. Its translation: CASSDWGGSTDTQYF.